A selection of T cell receptor beta chains follows, all from one sample in a study of blood T cell repertoires in COVID-19. Clones were sequenced by immunoSEQ multiplex PCR, and TCRdb holds only the in-frame ones, with some missing. The data show around 310,000 clones, around 89% seen once. The specimen was peripheral blood. The receptors shown here come from a middle-aged woman with COVID-19, enrolled during active disease. Both conserved end residues are part of each CDR3. A D gene is named only where the DNA matches it firmly. Clone sizes are given selectively: once, few, many, or a class where the clone is expanded.

len,d_gene,v_gene,j_gene,abundance,CDR3nt,CDR3aa
12,.,TRBV5-1,TRBJ1-4,.,TGCGCCAGCAGCCCCCCGGGTGAAAAACTGTTTTTT,CASSPPGEKLFF
14,.,TRBV2,TRBJ1-3,.,TGTGCCAGCAGTGAGGAGGGGTACGGAAACACCATATATTTT,CASSEEGYGNTIYF
14,.,TRBV4-2,TRBJ1-1,few,TGTGCCAGCAGCCAAGTCAGTTATGGTCCTGAAGCTTTCTTT,CASSQVSYGPEAFF
15,.,TRBV4-3,TRBJ1-4,.,TGCGCCAGCAGCTCTAGGGTCCGGGGTAATGAAAAACTGTTTTTT,CASSSRVRGNEKLFF
18,.,TRBV16,TRBJ2-7,.,TGTGCCAGCAGTTACGACAGGGCACAAGCCCCCCGGGGGTACGAGCAGTACTTC,CASSYDRAQAPRGYEQYF
15,.,TRBV28,TRBJ2-3,.,TGTGCCAGCAGTTTCCGGGGGTTTCACACAGATACGCAGTATTTT,CASSFRGFHTDTQYF
16,.,TRBV4-1,TRBJ2-3,.,TGCGCCAGCAGCCAAGAGAGCGGGCCAAGCACAGATACGCAGTATTTT,CASSQESGPSTDTQYF
14,TRBD1,TRBV29-1,TRBJ2-7,.,TGCAGCGTTGCTCGGACAGGGAGCTCCTACGAGCAGTACTTC,CSVARTGSSYEQYF
16,TRBD1,TRBV19,TRBJ1-5,.,TGTGCCAGTAGTCTCCGGGACAGCATTAGCAATCAGCCCCAGCATTTT,CASSLRDSISNQPQHF
14,.,TRBV2,TRBJ2-3,.,TGTGCCAGCAGTGAATACAGGGCTGTGGATACGCAGTATTTT,CASSEYRAVDTQYF
14,TRBD1,TRBV23-1,TRBJ2-7,.,TGCGCCAGCAGTCAATCGAGGGGGCAGGTCGAGCAGTACTTC,CASSQSRGQVEQYF
17,TRBD2,TRBV7-2,TRBJ2-3,.,TGTGCCAGCAGCTCAAGACTAGCGACCACGGTTTCAGATACGCAGTATTTT,CASSSRLATTVSDTQYF
13,.,TRBV2,TRBJ1-1,few,TGTGCCAGCAGCAACAGGGTATGGACTGAAGCTTTCTTT,CASSNRVWTEAFF
15,.,TRBV5-1,TRBJ1-2,.,TGCGCCAGCAGCTTGAGCGGGGGCACCCTCTATGGCTACACCTTC,CASSLSGGTLYGYTF
15,TRBD2,TRBV5-1,TRBJ2-3,.,TGCGCCAGCAGCTCATTAGCGGGGGGCCTGGATACGCAGTATTTT,CASSSLAGGLDTQYF
14,.,TRBV11-2,TRBJ1-1,.,TGTGCCAGCAGCACCAGGACACGGAACACTGAAGCTTTCTTT,CASSTRTRNTEAFF
18,.,TRBV2,TRBJ1-4,.,TGTGCCAGCAGTACCCATGAAACCTCGACTGCAACTAATGAAAAACTGTTTTTT,CASSTHETSTATNEKLFF
15,.,TRBV3-1/TRBV3-2,TRBJ2-4,few,TGTGCCAGCAGCCAAGAGGAGAGGGCCAGAAACATTCAGTACTTC,CASSQEERARNIQYF
20,TRBD1,TRBV6-1,TRBJ2-3,.,TGTGCCAGCAGTGTACTATCCGGGACAGGGGGCCTTACTAACACAGATACGCAGTATTTT,CASSVLSGTGGLTNTDTQYF
14,.,TRBV12-5,TRBJ1-4,.,TGTGCTAGTGGTTTGGGACAGCTCAATGAAAAACTGTTTTTT,CASGLGQLNEKLFF
14,.,TRBV11-2,TRBJ2-4,.,TGTGCCAGCAACCTGGGACATCCCAAAAACATTCAGTACTTC,CASNLGHPKNIQYF
13,.,TRBV6-6,TRBJ1-2,.,TGTGCCAGCAGCCCCGGACGGGGCTATGGCTACACCTTC,CASSPGRGYGYTF
18,TRBD2,TRBV10-3,TRBJ2-3,.,TGTGCCATCGGGACTAGCGGGGGGATTAGTGCTAGCACAGATACGCAGTATTTT,CAIGTSGGISASTDTQYF
13,.,TRBV6-5,TRBJ1-2,.,TGTGCCAGCAGTTCAGGGTGGTCCTATGGCTACACCTTC,CASSSGWSYGYTF
18,TRBD1,TRBV28,TRBJ1-1,once,TGTGCCAGCAGGCGTTGGACAGGGAAGATCGGAGGGAACACTGAAGCTTTCTTT,CASRRWTGKIGGNTEAFF
13,.,TRBV7-9,TRBJ1-2,.,TGTGCCAGCAGCCCCCCTTTAGAGTATGGCTACACCTTC,CASSPPLEYGYTF
14,.,TRBV2,TRBJ1-3,few,TGTGCCAGCAGCGACACAGGGTTTGGAAACACCATATATTTT,CASSDTGFGNTIYF
18,.,TRBV21-1,TRBJ2-1,.,TGTGCCAGCAGCGCGGAGGCCAGCCTGACTAGGAGATACAATGAGCAGTTCTTC,CASSAEASLTRRYNEQFF
18,TRBD1,TRBV5-6,TRBJ1-3,.,TGTGCCAGCAGCTTGGCCTACGGACAGGGCTTCTCTGGAAACACCATATATTTT,CASSLAYGQGFSGNTIYF
16,TRBD1,TRBV18,TRBJ1-2,.,TGTGCCAGCTCACCAAATCAGGGGGCAGGGAACTATGGCTACACCTTC,CASSPNQGAGNYGYTF
14,.,TRBV6-5,TRBJ2-2,once,TGTGCCAGCAGTTTGGGGGCACTCACCGGGGAGCTGTTTTTT,CASSLGALTGELFF
15,TRBD2,TRBV9,TRBJ2-1,.,TGTGCCAGCAGCACACTAGCGGGACAATACAATGAGCAGTTCTTC,CASSTLAGQYNEQFF
15,.,TRBV4-3,TRBJ1-6,.,TGCGCCAGCAGCCAAGATCGAGGGAATAATTCACCCCTCCACTTT,CASSQDRGNNSPLHF
14,.,TRBV15,TRBJ2-5,.,TGTGCCACCAGCAGAGATCCCGAGGTGGAGACCCAGTACTTC,CATSRDPEVETQYF
16,.,TRBV9,TRBJ1-1,.,TGTGCCAGCAGCGTCCGCAGCAGGGTAGAGAGCACTGAAGCTTTCTTT,CASSVRSRVESTEAFF
14,.,TRBV29-1,TRBJ2-3,.,TGCAGCGTTGGCCACGGGGGGCTAGGGGATACGCAGTATTTT,CSVGHGGLGDTQYF
12,.,TRBV7-2,TRBJ2-1,.,TGTGCCAGCAGTGACAGGTACAATGAGCAGTTCTTC,CASSDRYNEQFF
15,.,TRBV28,TRBJ1-5,.,TGTGCCAGCAGTTTAGAGTGGGGGGAGTATCAGCCCCAGCATTTT,CASSLEWGEYQPQHF
15,TRBD2,TRBV19,TRBJ2-1,.,TGTGCCAGTAGTCGGGGGGTAAGCTCCTACAATGAGCAGTTCTTC,CASSRGVSSYNEQFF
15,.,TRBV5-1,TRBJ1-5,.,TGCGCCAGCAGCCCGGATAACAGGGTCAGTCAGCCCCAGCATTTT,CASSPDNRVSQPQHF
12,TRBD1,TRBV2,TRBJ1-1,.,TGTGCCAGCTCCTCCAGGGGGACAGAAGCTTTCTTT,CASSSRGTEAFF
13,.,TRBV19,TRBJ1-4,once,TGTGCCAGTAGTATCGTATCTAATGAAAAACTGTTTTTT,CASSIVSNEKLFF
16,TRBD1,TRBV9,TRBJ2-5,.,TGTGCCAGCAGCGTAGGATGGGACAGGGGATCAGAGACCCAGTACTTC,CASSVGWDRGSETQYF
18,TRBD1,TRBV27,TRBJ1-4,.,TGTGCCAGCAGTTTATACCACGACAGGGGAATAACTAATGAAAAACTGTTTTTT,CASSLYHDRGITNEKLFF
14,TRBD1,TRBV27,TRBJ1-3,.,TGTGCCAGCAGTCCGAGGCGACAGGGGCACACCATATATTTT,CASSPRRQGHTIYF
14,.,TRBV28,TRBJ1-2,.,TGTGCCAGCAGGGTCTTCGACTTCGGTGGGGGCTACACCTTC,CASRVFDFGGGYTF
15,TRBD1,TRBV6-4,TRBJ1-6,.,TGTGCCAGCAGTCCTAGACAGGGCCTCGAATCACCCCTCCACTTT,CASSPRQGLESPLHF
14,.,TRBV19,TRBJ1-4,.,TGTGCCAGTAGTAAACAGGGAGTAAATGAAAAACTGTTTTTT,CASSKQGVNEKLFF